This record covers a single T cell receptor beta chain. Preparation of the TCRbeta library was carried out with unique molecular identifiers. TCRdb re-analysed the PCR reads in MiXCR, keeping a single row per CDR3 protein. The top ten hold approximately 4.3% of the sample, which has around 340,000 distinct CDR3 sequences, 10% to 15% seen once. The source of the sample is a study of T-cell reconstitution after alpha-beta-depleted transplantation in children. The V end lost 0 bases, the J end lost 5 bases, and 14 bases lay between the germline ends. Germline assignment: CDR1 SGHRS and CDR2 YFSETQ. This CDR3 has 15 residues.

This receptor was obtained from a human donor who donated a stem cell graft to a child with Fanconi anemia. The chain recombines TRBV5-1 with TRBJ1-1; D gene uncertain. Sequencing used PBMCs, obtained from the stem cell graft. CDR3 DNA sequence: TGCGCCAGCAGCTTGGCCGGAGGTTCGGCGACTGAAGCTTTCTTT. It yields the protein CASSLAGGSATEAFF.